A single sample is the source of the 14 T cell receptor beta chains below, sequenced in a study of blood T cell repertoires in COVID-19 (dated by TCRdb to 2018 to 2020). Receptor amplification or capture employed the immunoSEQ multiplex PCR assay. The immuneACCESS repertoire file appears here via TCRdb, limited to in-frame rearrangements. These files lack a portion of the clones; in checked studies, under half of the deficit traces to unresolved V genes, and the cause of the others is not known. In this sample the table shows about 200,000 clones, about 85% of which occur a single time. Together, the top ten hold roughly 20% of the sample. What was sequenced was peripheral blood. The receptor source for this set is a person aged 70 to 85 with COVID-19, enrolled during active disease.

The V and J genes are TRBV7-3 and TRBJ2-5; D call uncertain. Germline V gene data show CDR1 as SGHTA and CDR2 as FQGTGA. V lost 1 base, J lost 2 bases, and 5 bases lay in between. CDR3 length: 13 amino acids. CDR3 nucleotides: TGTGCCAGCAGCTTAAGGGCTCAAGAGACCCAGTACTTC. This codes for CASSLRAQETQYF.

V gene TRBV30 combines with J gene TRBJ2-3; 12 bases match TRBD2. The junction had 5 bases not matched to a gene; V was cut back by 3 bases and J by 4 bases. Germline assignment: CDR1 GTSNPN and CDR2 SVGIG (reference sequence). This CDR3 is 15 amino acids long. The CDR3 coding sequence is TGTGCCTGGAGACGACTAGCGGGAGTGTCAGATACGCAGTATTTT. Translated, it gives CAWRRLAGVSDTQYF.

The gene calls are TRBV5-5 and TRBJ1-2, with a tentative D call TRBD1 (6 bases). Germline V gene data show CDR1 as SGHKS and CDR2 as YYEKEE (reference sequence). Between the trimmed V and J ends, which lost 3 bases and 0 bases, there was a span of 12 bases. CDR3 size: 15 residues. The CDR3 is CASSYGQNSNYGYTF. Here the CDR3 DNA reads TGTGCCAGCAGCTATGGACAGAATTCTAACTATGGCTACACCTTC.

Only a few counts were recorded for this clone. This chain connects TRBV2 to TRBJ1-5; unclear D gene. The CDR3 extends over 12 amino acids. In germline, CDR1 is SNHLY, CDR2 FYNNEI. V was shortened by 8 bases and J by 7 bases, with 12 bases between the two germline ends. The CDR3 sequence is CASGREEQPQHF. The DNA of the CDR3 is TGTGCCAGCGGGAGGGAGGAGCAGCCCCAGCATTTT.

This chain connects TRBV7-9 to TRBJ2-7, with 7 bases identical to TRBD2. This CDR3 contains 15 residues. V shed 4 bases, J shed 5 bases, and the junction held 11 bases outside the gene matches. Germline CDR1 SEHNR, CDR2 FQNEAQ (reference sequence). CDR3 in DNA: TGTGCCAGCAGCTCAGGTTGGGCGGGAGCCAACGAGCAGTACTTC. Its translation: CASSSGWAGANEQYF.

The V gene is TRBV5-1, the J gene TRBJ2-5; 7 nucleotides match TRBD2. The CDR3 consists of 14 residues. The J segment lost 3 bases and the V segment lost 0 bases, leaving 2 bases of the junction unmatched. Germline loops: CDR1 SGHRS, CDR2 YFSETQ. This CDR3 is CASSLAAGEETQYF. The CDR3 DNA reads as TGCGCCAGCAGCTTGGCCGCGGGAGAAGAGACCCAGTACTTC.

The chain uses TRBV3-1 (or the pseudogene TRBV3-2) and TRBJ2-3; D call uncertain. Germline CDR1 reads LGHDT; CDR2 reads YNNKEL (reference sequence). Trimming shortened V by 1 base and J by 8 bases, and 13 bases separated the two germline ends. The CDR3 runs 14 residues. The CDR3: CASSQGSAAATQYF. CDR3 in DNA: TGTGCCAGCAGCCAAGGCTCCGCCGCGGCTACGCAGTATTTT.

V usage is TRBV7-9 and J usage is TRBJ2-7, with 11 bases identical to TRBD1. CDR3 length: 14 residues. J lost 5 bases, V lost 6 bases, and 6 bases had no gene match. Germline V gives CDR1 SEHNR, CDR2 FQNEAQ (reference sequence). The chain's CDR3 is CASSSGTGGDEQYF. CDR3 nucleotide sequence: TGTGCCAGCAGTTCCGGGACAGGGGGTGACGAGCAGTACTTC.

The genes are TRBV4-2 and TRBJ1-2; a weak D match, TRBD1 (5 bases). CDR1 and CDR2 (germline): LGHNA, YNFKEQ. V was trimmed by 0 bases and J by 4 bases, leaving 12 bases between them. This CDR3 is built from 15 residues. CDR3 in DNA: TGTGCCAGCAGCCAAGACGACAGTCTAGTCTATGGCTACACCTTC. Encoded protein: CASSQDDSLVYGYTF.

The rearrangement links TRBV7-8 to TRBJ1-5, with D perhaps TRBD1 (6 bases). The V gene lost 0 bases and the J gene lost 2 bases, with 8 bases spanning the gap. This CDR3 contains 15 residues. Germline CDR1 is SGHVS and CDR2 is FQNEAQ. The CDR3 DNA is TGTGCCAGCAGCTTAGCTGCAGGGGGCAATCAGCCCCAGCATTTT. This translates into CASSLAAGGNQPQHF.

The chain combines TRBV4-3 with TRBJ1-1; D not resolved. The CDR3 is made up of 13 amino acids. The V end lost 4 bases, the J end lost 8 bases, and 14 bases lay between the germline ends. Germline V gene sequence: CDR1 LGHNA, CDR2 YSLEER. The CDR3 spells CASSRAGAGEAFF. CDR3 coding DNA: TGCGCCAGCAGCCGCGCTGGAGCCGGAGAAGCTTTCTTT.

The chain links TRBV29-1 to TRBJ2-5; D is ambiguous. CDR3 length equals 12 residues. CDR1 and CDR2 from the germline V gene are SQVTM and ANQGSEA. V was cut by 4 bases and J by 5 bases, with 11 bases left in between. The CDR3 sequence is CSVGRPPETQYF. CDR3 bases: TGCAGCGTTGGGCGGCCCCCCGAGACCCAGTACTTC.

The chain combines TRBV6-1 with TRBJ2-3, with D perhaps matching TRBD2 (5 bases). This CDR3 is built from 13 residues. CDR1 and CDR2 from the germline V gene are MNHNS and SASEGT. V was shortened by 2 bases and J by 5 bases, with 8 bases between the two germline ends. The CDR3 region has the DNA TGTGCCAGCAGTGAATACGGGGTAGATACGCAGTATTTT. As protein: CASSEYGVDTQYF.

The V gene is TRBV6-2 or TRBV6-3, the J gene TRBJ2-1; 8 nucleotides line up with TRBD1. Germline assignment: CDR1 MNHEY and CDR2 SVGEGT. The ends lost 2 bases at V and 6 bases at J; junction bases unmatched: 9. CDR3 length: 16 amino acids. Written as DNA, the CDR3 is TGTGCCAGCAGTTACCAGGGGGCAACGTACTCCAATGAGCAGTTCTTC. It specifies CASSYQGATYSNEQFF.